Each of the 10 T cell receptor beta chains below was sequenced from the same sample in a study of regulatory T cells in long-lasting Graves disease. Noted time point: newly diagnosed GD, antithyroid drugs for less than 3 months. With RNA extracted from PBMCs as input, the TCR library was made. To make TCR beta libraries, researchers used iRepertoire HTBI primers and Arm-PCR of CDR3 regions. TCRdb analysed the multiplex PCR reads with MiXCR anew, one entry per CDR3 protein. The top ten hold approximately 12% of the sample, which has about 610,000 distinct CDR3 sequences, approximately 16% seen once. These sequences were also reported in another study, on T cells in Graves' hyperthyroidism and ophthalmopathy.

The sequencing here drew on peripheral blood mononuclear cells (PBMCs), taken at new diagnosis, from a patient treated with antithyroid drugs. The source of these receptors is a man between 18 and 35 years old with Graves disease.

A remark on this clonotype: The junction differs from germline at one of its ends, possibly a read error. The rearrangement links TRBV27 to TRBJ2-1; D gene uncertain. In germline, CDR1 is MNHEY, CDR2 SMNVEV (reference sequence). The CDR3 extends over 11 amino acids. CDR3 in amino acids: CASSLYNVQFF. CDR3 nucleotide sequence: TGTGCCAGCAGTTTGTACAATGTGCAGTTCTTC.

This clonotype was counted ten times or more. This chain joins TRBV20-1 and TRBJ2-5; TRBD2 aligns across 8 bases. The germline CDR1 and CDR2 sequences are DFQATT and SNEGSKA (reference sequence). The length of the CDR3 is 16 residues. The CDR3: CSALSAGEAVGETQYF. The CDR3, as DNA: TGCAGCGCCCTCTCAGCGGGAGAGGCGGTCGGAGAGACCCAGTACTTC.

The rearrangement uses TRBV20-1 and TRBJ2-3; 12 bases fit TRBD2. With 6 bases clipped from V and 6 bases from J, the junction kept 7 bases outside the gene matches. The CDR3 covers 14 residues. Germline-derived CDR1 and CDR2 are DFQATT and SNEGSKA (reference sequence). CDR3 sequence (DNA): TGCAGTGCCCCGACTAGCGGGAGAGGGGATACGCAGTATTTT. It specifies CSAPTSGRGDTQYF.

This clonotype was seen ten or more times. J is TRBJ1-1 and V is TRBV27; D is ambiguous. Per the germline V gene, CDR1 is MNHEY and CDR2 is SMNVEV (reference sequence). Trimming shortened V by 6 bases and J by 0 bases, and 11 bases separated the two germline ends. CDR3 size: 14 residues. In DNA form, the CDR3 reads TGTGCCAGCAGACGAGAGGCTCTGAACACTGAAGCTTTCTTT. Translating gives CASRREALNTEAFF.

This clonotype was observed many times. The chain combines TRBV7-9 with TRBJ2-1; D is possibly TRBD2 (5 bases). The CDR3 consists of 17 residues. Trimming took 2 bases from V and 0 from J, leaving 14 bases between them. Germline loops: CDR1 SEHNR, CDR2 FQNEAQ (reference sequence). CDR3 amino acids: CASSLYGGGSSYNEQFF. The CDR3 nucleotides read TGTGCCAGCAGCTTATACGGAGGCGGAAGCTCCTACAATGAGCAGTTCTTC.

This clonotype appeared a few times. The chain links TRBV30 to TRBJ2-1; TRBD2 aligns across 10 bases. Germline V gene sequence: CDR1 GTSNPN, CDR2 SVGIG (reference sequence). The CDR3 is made up of 13 amino acids. Trimming at V came to 7 bases and at J to 4 bases, leaving 4 bases not matched to a gene. The DNA for the CDR3 is TGTGCCTATAGCGGGAGGAGATACAATGAGCAGTTCTTC. It translates to CAYSGRRYNEQFF.

The chain combines TRBV6-1 with TRBJ2-1; D unclear. Germline CDR1 MNHNS, CDR2 SASEGT. There are 16 residues in the CDR3. Deletions cut 4 bases from V and 8 bases from J, with 21 bases between. CDR3 in DNA: TGTGCCAGCAGTGTGGGGTGGGGAAAGCCCCTTGATGAGCAGTTCTTC. It translates to CASSVGWGKPLDEQFF.

This clonotype was recorded many times. This sequence joins TRBV30 and TRBJ2-7, with D uncertain. CDR1 GTSNPN and CDR2 SVGIG come from the germline V gene (reference sequence). Trimming removed 2 bases from V and 4 bases from J, with 9 bases in between. The CDR3 extends over 12 amino acids. The CDR3 is CAWSPTEYEQYF. The CDR3 DNA reads as TGTGCCTGGAGTCCAACGGAATACGAGCAGTACTTC.

The gene calls are TRBV9 and TRBJ2-1; 9 nucleotides align to TRBD2. V trimming: 3 bases; J trimming: 7 bases; junction bases outside the gene matches: 8. The CDR3 has 15 residues. Germline V lookup: CDR1 SGDLS, CDR2 YYNGEE. The CDR3 region is CASSENSGSWNEQFF. CDR3 in DNA: TGTGCCAGCAGCGAAAATAGCGGGAGTTGGAATGAGCAGTTCTTC. Variable domain in full (rest from reference TRBV9 and TRBJ2-1): DSGVTQTPKHLITATGQRVTLRCSPRSGDLSVYWYQQSLDQGLQFLIQYYNGEERAKGNILERFSAQQFPDLHSELNLSSLELGDSALYFCASSENSGSWNEQFFGPGTRLTVL.

The V gene is TRBV5-1, the J gene TRBJ1-1, with D unresolved. V shed 0 bases and J shed 1 base, with 10 bases lying between them. This CDR3 contains 15 residues. Germline values: CDR1 SGHRS, CDR2 YFSETQ. DNA for the CDR3: TGCGCCAGCAGCTTGGGCGGGAGGAAGAACACTGAAGCTTTCTTT. Residues: CASSLGGRKNTEAFF.